The 21 T cell receptor beta chains listed next were all sequenced from one sample in a study of CD8 T cells in Susac syndrome. Random hexamers were used to reverse transcribe about 0.5 to 1 ug of RNA. TCRdb analysed the immunoSEQ multiplex PCR reads with MiXCR anew, one entry per CDR3 protein. The profile shows under 200,000 distinct CDR3 sequences, 90% to 95% of them singletons. The sample was CD8+ T cells from PBMCs. The source is a human donor with multiple sclerosis.

This chain uses TRBV5-1 with TRBJ2-5; D may correspond to TRBD1 or TRBD2 (5 bases each). There are 16 residues in the CDR3. Germline V lookup: CDR1 SGHRS, CDR2 YFSETQ. V was cut by 1 base and J by 5 bases, with 18 bases left in between. CDR3 in DNA: TGCGCCAGCAGCTTGATCGGGGCCCCCGAAGCGGAGACCCAGTACTTC. Protein product: CASSLIGAPEAETQYF.

The chain couples TRBV12-5 to TRBJ1-5, with D perhaps matching TRBD1 (6 bases). Germline V gene sequence: CDR1 LGHNT, CDR2 FRNRAP. CDR3 length equals 18 residues. The V and J ends lost 5 bases and 2 bases respectively, with 22 bases between them. The CDR3 sequence: CASGVGQDVIAGNQPQHF. The CDR3 DNA is TGTGCTAGTGGTGTGGGACAAGACGTTATAGCGGGCAATCAGCCCCAGCATTTT. Using reference TRBV12-5 and TRBJ1-5 for the parts outside the CDR3, the full variable domain is DARVTQTPRHKVTEMGQEVTMRCQPILGHNTVFWYRQTMMQGLELLAYFRNRAPLDDSGMPKDRFSAEMPDATLATLKIQPSEPRDSAVYFCASGVGQDVIAGNQPQHFGDGTRLSIL.

The chain is built from TRBV30 and TRBJ2-5; TRBD1 might be the D (6 bases). The CDR3 loop spans 15 amino acids. Germline V lookup: CDR1 GTSNPN, CDR2 SVGIG (reference sequence). Trimming cost V 3 bases and J 4 bases, with 18 bases left between them. DNA of the CDR3: TGTGCCTGGAGCCTCGCAGGGGCGAGGGCAGAGACCCAGTACTTC. Protein: CAWSLAGARAETQYF.

The chain has TRBV29-1 and TRBJ1-3; D not resolved. V lost 5 bases and J 4 bases, leaving 9 bases between the germline ends. CDR3 length equals 12 residues. Per germline, CDR1 SQVTM and CDR2 ANQGSEA. Written as DNA, the CDR3 is TGCAGCGTTCCCGGACCGGGAAACACCATATATTTT. It translates to CSVPGPGNTIYF.

The gene calls are TRBV5-6 and TRBJ2-1; D is perhaps TRBD1 (5 bases). The germline V gene encodes CDR1 SGHDT and CDR2 YYEEEE. V was shortened by 4 bases and J by 4 bases, with 12 bases between the two germline ends. There are 14 residues in the CDR3. The CDR3 reads CASSIPQGYNEQFF. For the CDR3, the DNA is TGTGCCAGCAGCATACCCCAGGGATACAATGAGCAGTTCTTC.

This sequence joins TRBV29-1 and TRBJ1-1; D possibly corresponds to TRBD1 (6 bases). There are 14 residues in the CDR3. In germline, CDR1 is SQVTM, CDR2 ANQGSEA. V lost 3 bases to trimming and J lost 1 base, with 12 bases between them. DNA of the CDR3: TGCAGCGTTGACCCTTTGGACAGGAACACTGAAGCTTTCTTT. Its protein is CSVDPLDRNTEAFF.

The rearrangement joins TRBV4-1 to TRBJ2-7, with 7 bases aligning to TRBD2. V was clipped by 6 bases and J by 5 bases; unmatched bases: 13. The CDR3 spans 15 residues. Per germline, CDR1 MGHRA and CDR2 YSYEKL. The CDR3 DNA sequence: TGCGCCAGCAGTCCATTACGAGGGAGGGCGGACGAGCAGTACTTC. Its protein product is CASSPLRGRADEQYF.

The chain is built from TRBV4-1 and TRBJ2-7; a weak D match, TRBD1 (5 bases). Germline loops: CDR1 MGHRA, CDR2 YSYEKL. This CDR3 is built from 17 residues. Trimming removed 1 base at V and 5 bases at J, with 21 bases between. The DNA for the CDR3 is TGCGCCAGCAGCCAAGTGGTAGATAGGCAGGGCGGTCACGAGCAGTACTTC. Its translation is CASSQVVDRQGGHEQYF.

J is TRBJ2-3 and V is TRBV3-1; D gene ambiguous. The CDR3 length is 14 residues. V shed 0 bases and J shed 3 bases, with 7 bases lying between them. Germline V gene lookup returns CDR1 LGHDT and CDR2 YNNKEL (reference sequence). CDR3 in amino acids: CASSQDRRTDTQYF. CDR3 DNA sequence: TGTGCCAGCAGCCAAGACAGGAGAACAGATACGCAGTATTTT.

J is TRBJ1-1 and V is TRBV11-2; 7 positions match TRBD1. V was clipped by 5 bases and J by 1 base; unmatched bases: 10. Germline V CDR1 and CDR2: SGHAT, FQNNGV. The CDR3 length is 16 residues. The DNA of the CDR3 is TGTGCCAGCAGCCGCACCCTCCAGGGGGGGAACACTGAAGCTTTCTTT. Translating it yields CASSRTLQGGNTEAFF.

This chain uses TRBV12-3 or TRBV12-4 with TRBJ1-2; the match to TRBD1 covers 9 bases. With 10 bases clipped from V and 8 bases from J, the junction kept 8 bases outside the gene matches. The CDR3 length is 12 residues. The CDR3 DNA follows: TGTGCCACAACAGGGGGCACGGTCGGCTACACCTTC. Amino acid sequence: CATTGGTVGYTF.

The V call is TRBV7-3, the J call TRBJ1-6, with 8 bases fitting TRBD1. Trimming took 5 bases from V and 5 from J; bases not matched to a gene: 5. The CDR3 extends over 15 amino acids. CDR1 is SGHTA and CDR2 is FQGTGA in the germline V gene. In DNA, the CDR3 is TGTGCCAGCAGCCCCACGGGACAGGATAATTCACCCCTCCACTTT. It yields the protein CASSPTGQDNSPLHF.

This rearrangement joins TRBV20-1 to TRBJ2-7, with D hard to call. The CDR3 contains 13 residues. In germline, CDR1 is DFQATT, CDR2 SNEGSKA (reference sequence). V shed 1 base and J shed 4 bases, with 11 bases lying between them. This chain's CDR3 is CSARVRSSYEQYF. The CDR3 region has the DNA TGCAGTGCTAGAGTACGTAGCTCGTACGAGCAGTACTTC.

The CDR3 bases are TGTGCCAGCAGCTGGGAGACAGGGAGCAAGAACACCGGGGAGCTGTTTTTT. Its translation is CASSWETGSKNTGELFF. The chain combines TRBV7-9 with TRBJ2-2, with 7 bases aligning to TRBD1. This CDR3 has 17 residues. Looked up from germline, CDR1 is SEHNR and CDR2 is FQNEAQ (reference sequence). The V segment lost 4 bases and the J segment 1 base; nucleotides outside the gene matches: 9.

This clonotype was seen only once. V is TRBV29-1 and J is TRBJ2-7; TRBD1 agrees at 8 bases. The CDR3 is 12 amino acids. V trimming: 6 bases; J trimming: 7 bases; junction bases outside the gene matches: 8. Per germline, CDR1 SQVTM and CDR2 ANQGSEA. In DNA form, the CDR3 reads TGCAGCGTCGTTACAGGGGGTGGGGAGCAGTACTTC. It yields the protein CSVVTGGGEQYF.

V usage is TRBV15 and J usage is TRBJ1-1; D unresolved. This CDR3 is built from 14 residues. V was pared by 1 base and J by 1 base, with 7 bases between. Germline V gene sequence: CDR1 LNHNV, CDR2 YYDKDF (reference sequence). The CDR3 sequence is CATSRANRNTEAFF. The CDR3 coding sequence is TGTGCCACCAGCAGAGCTAACAGGAACACTGAAGCTTTCTTT.

This rearrangement joins TRBV2 to TRBJ2-7; D not certain. Trimming removed 4 bases at V and 7 bases at J, with 11 bases between. CDR1 and CDR2 (germline): SNHLY, FYNNEI. The CDR3 is 12 residues long. The CDR3 loop reads CASSAWVGEQYF. CDR3 in DNA: TGTGCCAGCAGTGCTTGGGTAGGGGAGCAGTACTTC.

The genes are TRBV4-2 and TRBJ1-1; 8 bases line up with TRBD1. V dropped 4 bases and J dropped 0; count of bases not matched to a gene: 10. The CDR3 is 17 residues long. Germline V gene data show CDR1 as LGHNA and CDR2 as YNFKEQ. CDR3 bases: TGTGCCAGCAGCCGGGGACAGGCGAACCCCATGAACACTGAAGCTTTCTTT. Translating it yields CASSRGQANPMNTEAFF.

The rearrangement links TRBV9 to TRBJ1-2; no reliable D call. Germline V gene sequence: CDR1 SGDLS, CDR2 YYNGEE. This CDR3 has 13 amino acids. Trimming cost V 0 bases and J 5 bases, with 8 bases left between them. The DNA for the CDR3 is TGTGCCAGCAGCGTAGCAGGCCTATATGGCTACACCTTC. Its protein is CASSVAGLYGYTF.

V usage is TRBV7-2 and J usage is TRBJ2-1; 12 bases agree with TRBD2. Germline loops: CDR1 SGHTA, CDR2 FQGNSA. The CDR3 consists of 15 residues. V trimming: 5 bases; J trimming: 9 bases; junction bases outside the gene matches: 8. The CDR3 is CASSPLLAGGREQFF. The CDR3 coding sequence is TGTGCCAGCAGCCCACTGCTAGCGGGGGGGCGTGAGCAGTTCTTC. Full variable domain (outside the CDR3, taken from reference TRBV7-2 and TRBJ2-1): GAGVSQSPSNKVTEKGKDVELRCDPISGHTALYWYRQSLGQGLEFLIYFQGNSAPDKSGLPSDRFSAERTGGSVSTLTIQRTQQEDSAVYLCASSPLLAGGREQFFGPGTRLTVL.

The chain has TRBV7-9 and TRBJ1-4; D is ambiguous. Between the trimmed V and J ends, which lost 3 bases and 8 bases, there was a span of 10 bases. The germline V gene has CDR1 SEHNR and CDR2 FQNEAQ (reference sequence). The CDR3 contains 13 residues. The CDR3 DNA sequence: TGTGCCAGCAGCTTGTATCTAGGAGAAAAACTGTTTTTT. Protein product: CASSLYLGEKLFF.